What follows describes a single TCR beta chain. The antigen remains undetermined. This entry belongs to a study of T cells after posttransplantation cyclophosphamide. The study, taken as a whole, reports: After PTCy, TRB diversity resembled that of CNI/methotrexate controls.

The protocol was immunoSEQ multiplex PCR, while the TCRdb copy is restricted to in-frame clones and leaves out a portion. This table holds tens of thousands of clones, 95% to 98% found once. The CDR3 contains 15 residues. J lost 3 bases, V lost 7 bases, and 4 bases had no gene match. CDR1 is SGHAT and CDR2 is FQDESV in the germline V gene (reference sequence). The naive gate required viable CD3+CD4+ or CD3+CD8+ cells with CCR7+CD45RA+CD45RO-CD95-CD27+CD28+ phenotype. This chain uses TRBV11-1 with TRBJ2-1; 12 bases align to TRBD2. The TCR originated in a man aged 35-49 years in good health, CMV-negative, and a related stem cell transplant donor. The sequencing input was naive CD4+ T cells sorted from PBMCs. The CDR3 region has the DNA TGTGCCAGCAAATTACTAGCGGGAGGCTACAATGAGCAGTTCTTC. Protein product: CASKLLAGGYNEQFF.